This TCR beta chain is from a study of cytomegalovirus exposure and HLA in healthy donors. Overall study results and limits: The authors enumerated 150 to 200 TCR beta chains as linked to cytomegalovirus.

Turning to this clone: Its antigen remains unknown. The junction does not match germline at one end; this may be a read error.

This CDR3 is 15 amino acids long. CDR1 SSHAT and CDR2 FNYEAQ come from the germline V gene (reference sequence). Only in-frame clones appear in the TCRdb table, and some are missing; sequencing was by immunoSEQ multiplex PCR. The data contain some 130,000 clones, 82% of them seen just once; the ten biggest clones take up roughly 27%. Sequencing was done on a sample of PBMCs. This rearrangement joins TRBV7-7 to TRBJ2-3; TRBD2 matches at 10 bases. The TCR sequence derives from a man between 25 and 39 years old in good health and CMV-seropositive. CDR3 nucleotides: TGTGCCAGCCGCTTTAGCCAGCGGGAGGGGGATACGCAGTATTTT. Protein: CASRFSQREGDTQYF.